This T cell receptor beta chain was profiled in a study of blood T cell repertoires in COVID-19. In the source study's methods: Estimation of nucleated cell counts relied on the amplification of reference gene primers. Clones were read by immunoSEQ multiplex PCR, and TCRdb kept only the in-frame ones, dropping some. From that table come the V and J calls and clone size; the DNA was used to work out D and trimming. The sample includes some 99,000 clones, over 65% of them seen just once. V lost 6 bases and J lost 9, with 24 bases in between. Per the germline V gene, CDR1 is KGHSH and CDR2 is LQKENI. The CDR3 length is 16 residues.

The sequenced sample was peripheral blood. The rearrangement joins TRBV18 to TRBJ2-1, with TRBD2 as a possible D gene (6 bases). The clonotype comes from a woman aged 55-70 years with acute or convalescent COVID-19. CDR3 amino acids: CASSSEGASVRSEQFF. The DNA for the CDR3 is TGTGCCAGCTCCTCGGAAGGGGCTAGCGTCAGGTCTGAGCAGTTCTTC.